The T cell receptor beta chain described here comes from a study of cytomegalovirus exposure and HLA in healthy donors. About the research overall: Out of 150 million to 200 million T cells, an earlier analysis found some 120 million unique TCR beta sequences in total. Study-level findings and limits: A later analysis showed that HLA-associated TCR beta chains had undergone more clonal expansion than equally common others. In a later analysis, TCR beta V- and J-gene trimming was associated with a missense DCLRE1C variant.

Vbeta (60) and Jbeta (13) primers were used in the PCR. Produced via immunoSEQ multiplex PCR; TCRdb's table is partial and in-frame only. The table lists 150,000 to 200,000 clones, approximately 11% of them singletons. CDR3 length: 14 residues. Trimming removed 8 bases from V and 1 base from J; junction bases left unmatched: 7. Germline assignment: CDR1 SNHLY and CDR2 FYNNEI. Healthy bone marrow donors formed the donor group. Regarding this clone: Its antigen is unidentified.

Source material: PBMCs. This receptor was obtained from a man over 45 in good health and CMV-seropositive. The genes are TRBV2 and TRBJ2-5; 7 nucleotides agree with TRBD2. CDR3 region: CASGGGTFQETQYF. CDR3 bases: TGTGCCAGCGGGGGAGGGACTTTCCAAGAGACCCAGTACTTC. The variable domain in full, completed from reference TRBV2 and TRBJ2-5, reads EPEVTQTPSHQVTQMGQEVILRCVPISNHLYFYWYRQILGQKVEFLVSFYNNEISEKSEIFDDQFSVERPDGSNFTLKIRSTKLEDSAMYFCASGGGTFQETQYFGPGTRLLVL.